This T cell receptor (beta chain) was retrieved from a study of cytomegalovirus exposure and HLA in healthy donors. V lost 4 bases, J lost 1 base, and 12 bases lay in between. This CDR3 region has 15 residues. Germline CDR1 MNHNY, CDR2 SVGAGI (reference sequence). Points on this clone: What it recognizes is unknown.

In the PCR, 60 Vbeta and 13 Jbeta primers were used. Authors' analysis steps: In a later analysis, around 10 million of approximately 80 million unique beta chains occurred in at least two donors. Data came from immunoSEQ multiplex PCR; TCRdb stores just in-frame clones and leaves some out. The V and J calls and clone size are taken from that table; D and trimming were inferred from the DNA. This repertoire shows 90,000 to 140,000 clones, 83% found once; its top ten account for over 5%. Study results and limitations: For most TCR beta V segments, an earlier analysis put the productive rate at about 90% or about 30% of the time. Excluded were some V segments that proved indistinguishable, including TRBV6-2 and TRBV6-3. Later, an analysis found that common viral pathogens appeared to be linked with several of the most significant clusters.

The receptor's source is a man younger than 35 in good health and CMV-seronegative. This rearrangement joins TRBV6-6 to TRBJ2-3; D unresolved. The specimen was PBMCs. The CDR3 here is CASSSVSSGTDTQYF. CDR3 bases: TGTGCCAGCAGTTCCGTCTCATCGGGCACAGATACGCAGTATTTT.